This TCR beta chain appears in the sequencing data of a study of T cells expressing NK-cell markers. The study, taken as a whole, reports: Leadership of the CD3+CD56-NKG2C+ fraction also belonged to these clonotypes in several donors. Of the CD8+ T cell pool in roughly six donors, roughly 1.0-7.0% was accounted for by dominant NKG2C+ clonotypes. No clear determination of HCMV specificity was made for expanded NKG2C+ T cell clones.

This CDR3 has 13 residues. Germline assignment: CDR1 MRHNA and CDR2 SNTAGT. TCR beta cDNA was generated via 5'RACE template switching incorporating UMIs. With the 5' RACE reads reprocessed, TCRdb shows one record per CDR3 protein and no DNA. This sample contains 200,000 to 300,000 distinct CDR3 sequences. As regards this clonotype: Its antigen is undetermined.

The chain uses TRBV6-4 and TRBJ2-5; TCRdb lists TRBD2, though no DNA is available to test this call. The sequence was collected from a woman aged 18-69 years in good health. Material for sequencing was blood T cells: a sorted CD56 or NKG2C T cell subset, CD4+ or CD8+ T cells, or bulk PBMC T cells (not recorded which). This chain's CDR3 is CASSAAGRETQYF.